Each of the 17 T cell receptor beta chains below was sequenced from the same sample in a study of blood T cell repertoires in COVID-19. Assay used: immunoSEQ multiplex PCR; TCRdb lists only in-frame clones, some missing. The sample shows about 280,000 clones, 80% to 90% of them seen only once. The source material was peripheral blood. The receptor source for this set is a woman between 50 and 59 years old who had recovered from COVID-19.

This sequence joins TRBV10-1 and TRBJ2-1, with 7 bases fitting TRBD2. Per the germline V gene, CDR1 is WNHNN and CDR2 is SYGVQD (reference sequence). J gave up 0 bases and V 5 bases, and 7 bases lay outside the gene matches. The CDR3 covers 16 residues. DNA for the CDR3: TGCGCCAGCAGTCAAACTAGCGCGAGCTCCTACAATGAGCAGTTCTTC. This translates into CASSQTSASSYNEQFF.

The count of this clone is one. The rearrangement joins TRBV14 to TRBJ1-1, with D perhaps TRBD1 (6 bases). Germline values: CDR1 SGHDN, CDR2 FVKESK. V lost 3 bases to trimming and J lost 11 bases, with 28 bases between them. The CDR3 spans 17 residues. The CDR3, as DNA: TGTGCCAGCAGCCAGTCTTTTGGTTCGGACAGTCGAAGGGAGGCTTTCTTT. Its translation is CASSQSFGSDSRREAFF.

The rearrangement uses TRBV5-1 and TRBJ2-7; 7 bases agree with TRBD1. Losses at the gene ends were 4 bases for V and 2 bases for J; bases not matched to a gene: 6. There are 14 residues in the CDR3. Germline V CDR1 and CDR2: SGHRS, YFSETQ. Here the CDR3 reads CASSVDRSTYEQYF. The CDR3 DNA is TGCGCCAGCAGCGTGGACAGGTCCACCTACGAGCAGTACTTC.

The chain joins TRBV7-2 to TRBJ1-6; D remains unclear. The CDR3 runs to 14 residues. The V and J ends lost 5 bases and 4 bases respectively, with 9 bases between them. In germline, CDR1 is SGHTA, CDR2 FQGNSA. The CDR3 nucleotides are TGTGCCAGCAGCCAGACTTGGTATAATTCACCCCTCCACTTT. Translated: CASSQTWYNSPLHF.

V is TRBV6-5 and J is TRBJ2-7; the D is unclear. The germline V gene has CDR1 MNHEY and CDR2 SVGAGI. Trimming took 9 bases from V and 0 from J, leaving 9 bases between them. The CDR3 sequence is 12 residues long. CDR3 DNA sequence: TGTGCCAGGCCACAGAACTCCTACGAGCAGTACTTC. It encodes CARPQNSYEQYF.

This rearrangement joins TRBV5-1 to TRBJ1-4; possibly TRBD1 for D (5 bases). The CDR3 is 15 amino acids. V lost 3 bases and J lost 4, with 13 bases in between. Looked up from germline, CDR1 is SGHRS and CDR2 is YFSETQ. CDR3: CASSSSGAGNEKLFF. The CDR3 DNA reads as TGCGCCAGCAGCTCTAGCGGGGCTGGTAATGAAAAACTGTTTTTT.

This rearrangement joins TRBV7-2 to TRBJ2-1; possibly TRBD1 for D (8 bases). Germline CDR1 reads SGHTA; CDR2 reads FQGNSA. The CDR3 consists of 16 residues. Trimming left V 1 base short and J 9 bases short, with 19 bases between. DNA of the CDR3: TGTGCCAGCAGCTTAGAAGGGAGGACAGGGAGGGGTGAGCAGTTCTTC. The encoded protein is CASSLEGRTGRGEQFF.

This clone was detected a few times. DNA for the CDR3: TGTGCCATCAGCCCCTCCACAGATACGCAGTATTTT. It yields the protein CAISPSTDTQYF. The V and J genes are TRBV10-3 and TRBJ2-3; D call uncertain. V lost 6 bases to trimming and J lost 2 bases, with 6 bases between them. The CDR3 extends over 12 amino acids. The germline V gene has CDR1 ENHRY and CDR2 SYGVKD.

This clone has just one count. The chain is built from TRBV5-1 and TRBJ2-7; the match to TRBD1 covers 8 bases. Germline-derived CDR1 and CDR2 are SGHRS and YFSETQ. CDR3 length: 13 residues. V dropped 5 bases and J dropped 2; count of bases not matched to a gene: 3. CDR3 coding DNA: TGCGCCAGCAGACCGACAGGGGCCTACGAGCAGTACTTC. Protein product: CASRPTGAYEQYF.

The chain has TRBV19 and TRBJ1-2; D is ambiguous. The V end was cut by 10 bases, the J end by 8 bases, with 29 bases between. The CDR3 has 16 residues. Germline V CDR1 and CDR2: LNHDA, SQIVND (reference sequence). The CDR3: CAIIPPPRTVSWGYTF. The CDR3 DNA reads as TGTGCCATTATTCCCCCCCCACGAACGGTATCGTGGGGCTACACCTTC.

This chain links TRBV27 with TRBJ2-7; weak D call: TRBD1 (6 bases). CDR1 and CDR2 from the germline V gene are MNHEY and SMNVEV (reference sequence). The germline V and J ends were trimmed by 6 bases and 1 base, with 16 bases remaining between them. CDR3 length: 15 residues. Here the CDR3 reads CASSSLGAGSYEQYF. The CDR3 nucleotides are TGTGCCAGCAGCTCACTGGGGGCAGGGTCCTACGAGCAGTACTTC.

The chain has TRBV4-2 and TRBJ2-3, with 9 bases that match TRBD2. The CDR3 has 15 amino acids. Trimming cost V 0 bases and J 4 bases; bases outside gene matches: 2. Germline lookup yields CDR1 LGHNA and CDR2 YNFKEQ. In DNA, the CDR3 is TGTGCCAGCAGCCAAGATCGCGGGGGGGCAGATACGCAGTATTTT. Amino acid sequence: CASSQDRGGADTQYF.

The gene calls are TRBV19 and TRBJ2-3; D remains ambiguous. The CDR3 contains 14 residues. V was shortened by 4 bases and J by 6 bases, with 14 bases between the two germline ends. Germline CDR1 reads LNHDA; CDR2 reads SQIVND (reference sequence). CDR3 loop: CASSTDPGRDTQYF. CDR3 in DNA: TGTGCCAGTAGTACCGACCCTGGCAGGGATACGCAGTATTTT.

V is TRBV27 and J is TRBJ1-2, with 11 bases identical to TRBD1. Per germline, CDR1 MNHEY and CDR2 SMNVEV (reference sequence). CDR3 length equals 17 residues. V trimming: 1 base; J trimming: 7 bases; junction bases outside the gene matches: 11. This CDR3 reads CASSLFPRGQGAFGYTF. For the CDR3, the DNA is TGTGCCAGCAGTTTATTTCCGCGCGGACAGGGGGCTTTTGGCTACACCTTC.

CDR3 loop: CASSLTPGSGNEKLFF. The CDR3 nucleotides read TGTGCCAGCAGCTTGACGCCCGGGAGTGGGAATGAAAAACTGTTTTTT. The J gene is TRBJ1-4, the V gene TRBV5-5, with D hard to call. CDR3 length equals 16 residues. CDR1 and CDR2 (germline): SGHKS, YYEKEE (reference sequence). V was shortened by 1 base and J by 5 bases, with 15 bases between the two germline ends.

The sample holds a few counts of this clone. The gene calls are TRBV5-1 and TRBJ1-5, with 10 nucleotides matching TRBD1. The CDR3 totals 15 residues. Germline trimming cut 4 bases from V and 1 base from J; bases unmatched to any gene: 2. Germline CDR1 reads SGHRS; CDR2 reads YFSETQ. The CDR3 DNA reads as TGCGCCAGCAGCCCGGGACAGGGGAGCAATCAGCCCCAGCATTTT. The encoded protein is CASSPGQGSNQPQHF.

The rearrangement links TRBV2 to TRBJ2-3, with a possible D match to TRBD2 (5 bases). The CDR3 spans 15 residues. Germline CDR1 is SNHLY and CDR2 is FYNNEI. V lost 7 bases, J lost 2 bases, and 16 bases lay in between. Here the CDR3 DNA reads TGTGCCAGCAAGTGGGGAGCTCGTCTCACAGATACGCAGTATTTT. This sequence encodes CASKWGARLTDTQYF.